The 24 T cell receptor beta chains presented below share a single source sample, sequenced in a study of beta chain features in type 1 diabetes. Isolated RNA was reverse transcribed in full, so expressed TCRB transcripts were sequenced. The table came from immunoSEQ multiplex PCR; TCRdb's copy has only in-frame clones and leaves some out. The table records about 240,000 clones, around 26% of them present only once. Material for sequencing was central memory CD4+ T cells from blood. The receptors stem from a man aged 25-40 years in good health.

The J gene is TRBJ2-7, the V gene TRBV11-2, with D possibly matching TRBD2 (5 bases). The V end was cut by 3 bases, the J end by 2 bases, with 14 bases between. The CDR3 totals 15 residues. Germline CDR1 and CDR2: SGHAT and FQNNGV. CDR3 DNA: TGTGCCAGCAGCTTCAAACTAGGCCCTACCTACGAGCAGTACTTC. Residues: CASSFKLGPTYEQYF.

This clone was picked up a small number of times. Other DNA sequences in the sample encode the same CDR3. The chain is built from TRBV7-2 and TRBJ2-1; 7 bases are shared with TRBD2. Germline V CDR1 and CDR2: SGHTA, FQGNSA. This CDR3 comprises 16 residues. After removal of 0 bases from V and 1 base from J, the junction contained 3 bases not matched to a gene. The CDR3 loop reads CASSLASGRSYNEQFF. In nucleotides, the CDR3 is TGTGCCAGCAGCTTAGCGTCCGGGAGGTCCTACAATGAGCAGTTCTTC.

The chain links TRBV4-3 to TRBJ2-5, with D unclear. The CDR3 consists of 13 residues. Germline-derived CDR1 and CDR2 are LGHNA and YSLEER. V was shortened by 3 bases and J by 1 base, with 6 bases between the two germline ends. In DNA, the CDR3 is TGCGCCAGCAGCCAGGGTAGCCAAGAGACCCAGTACTTC. Protein product: CASSQGSQETQYF.

This clone turned up a few times. This chain joins TRBV14 and TRBJ2-5; no firm D call. In germline, CDR1 is SGHDN, CDR2 FVKESK. Trimming removed 2 bases from V and 1 base from J, with 5 bases in between. The CDR3 contains 13 residues. The CDR3 nucleotides are TGTGCCAGCAGCCAACAGACCCAAGAGACCCAGTACTTC. Amino acids: CASSQQTQETQYF. The whole variable domain, remainder taken from reference TRBV14 and TRBJ2-5, is EAGVTQFPSHSVIEKGQTVTLRCDPISGHDNLYWYRRVMGKEIKFLLHFVKESKQDESGMPNNRFLAERTGGTYSTLKVQPAELEDSGVYFCASSQQTQETQYFGPGTRLLVL.

This clone was seen a few times. The chain couples TRBV5-6 to TRBJ2-1; D may be TRBD1 or TRBD2 (6 bases each). From germline, CDR1 is SGHDT and CDR2 YYEEEE. V gave up 0 bases and J gave up 0 bases, with 10 bases separating them. CDR3 length: 16 amino acids. The CDR3 sequence: CASSLAGGSSYNEQFF. CDR3 DNA: TGTGCCAGCAGCTTGGCCGGGGGCAGCTCCTACAATGAGCAGTTCTTC.

This sequence joins TRBV7-9 and TRBJ2-3; 7 bases align to TRBD1. V was clipped by 4 bases and J by 5 bases; unmatched bases: 9. The CDR3 length is 15 residues. Germline CDR1 and CDR2: SEHNR and FQNEAQ (reference sequence). The CDR3 sequence: CASSSQQGRGDTQYF. The CDR3 bases are TGTGCCAGCAGCTCTCAACAGGGGCGAGGAGATACGCAGTATTTT. Complete variable domain (other parts from reference TRBV7-9 and TRBJ2-3): DTGVSQNPRHKITKRGQNVTFRCDPISEHNRLYWYRQTLGQGPEFLTYFQNEAQLEKSRLLSDRFSAERPKGSFSTLEIQRTEQGDSAMYLCASSSQQGRGDTQYFGPGTRLTVL.

This clone appeared many times. The chain combines TRBV2 with TRBJ1-1; D is uncertain. Per germline, CDR1 SNHLY and CDR2 FYNNEI. CDR3 length equals 12 residues. Trimming left V 3 bases short and J 1 base short, with 3 bases between. CDR3 sequence reads: CASSDTNTEAFF. The CDR3 nucleotides are TGTGCCAGCAGTGACACGAACACTGAAGCTTTCTTT.

The chain employs TRBV28 and TRBJ2-1; tentatively, D is TRBD2 (6 bases). CDR1 and CDR2 from the germline V gene are MDHEN and SYDVKM. The ends were cut back, 4 bases at V and 6 bases at J, with 16 bases in the middle. The CDR3 covers 15 residues. DNA of the CDR3: TGTGCCAGCAGTTCTCCGGGAGAGGGGCCCAATGAGCAGTTCTTC. Its protein product is CASSSPGEGPNEQFF. The whole variable domain, remainder taken from reference TRBV28 and TRBJ2-1, is DVKVTQSSRYLVKRTGEKVFLECVQDMDHENMFWYRQDPGLGLRLIYFSYDVKMKEKGDIPEGYSVSREKKERFSLILESASTNQTSMYLCASSSPGEGPNEQFFGPGTRLTVL.

The chain links TRBV5-4 to TRBJ1-2; 9 nucleotides match TRBD1. The germline V gene encodes CDR1 SGHNT and CDR2 YYREEE (reference sequence). V lost 4 bases, J lost 0 bases, and 7 bases stayed unmatched. This CDR3 is built from 16 residues. The CDR3 protein is CASSRGTGIANYGYTF. CDR3 DNA: TGTGCCAGCAGCAGGGGGACAGGGATAGCTAACTATGGCTACACCTTC.

This clone was seen a few times. The chain employs TRBV7-2 and TRBJ2-7; D may be TRBD2 (6 bases). Germline V CDR1 and CDR2: SGHTA, FQGNSA. The CDR3 loop spans 14 amino acids. V gave up 3 bases and J gave up 2 bases, with 11 bases separating them. The chain's CDR3 is CASSFGTPPYEQYF. CDR3 coding DNA: TGTGCCAGCAGCTTCGGGACTCCCCCCTACGAGCAGTACTTC.

This clone was seen only a few times. The chain is built from TRBV5-1 and TRBJ2-5, with D possibly being TRBD1 (5 bases). The germline V gene has CDR1 SGHRS and CDR2 YFSETQ. The CDR3 is 14 residues long. V was cut by 4 bases and J by 1 base, with 11 bases left in between. The DNA for the CDR3 is TGCGCCAGCAGCCATCAGGGAACCCAAGAGACCCAGTACTTC. Encoded protein: CASSHQGTQETQYF.

This sequence joins TRBV7-9 and TRBJ2-7; 12 nucleotides align to TRBD2. The CDR3 has 15 residues. Germline V gene data show CDR1 as SEHNR and CDR2 as FQNEAQ (reference sequence). The V gene end was trimmed by 5 bases and the J gene end by 6 bases; junction bases not matched to a gene: 8. DNA of the CDR3: TGTGCCAGCAGCCTACTAGCGGGAGGTCTCTCCGAGCAGTACTTC. Protein: CASSLLAGGLSEQYF.

This clone turned up a few times. The chain combines TRBV5-1 with TRBJ2-5; 11 bases align to TRBD2. The CDR3 is made up of 16 amino acids. V dropped 3 bases and J dropped 4; count of bases not matched to a gene: 8. CDR1 is SGHRS and CDR2 is YFSETQ in the germline V gene. The CDR3 spells CASSSMTSGNGETQYF. Here the CDR3 DNA reads TGCGCCAGCAGCTCCATGACTAGCGGGAATGGAGAGACCCAGTACTTC.

CDR3 sequence reads: CSAEDGNIQYF. For the CDR3, the DNA is TGCAGTGCGGAGGACGGGAACATTCAGTACTTC. This rearrangement joins TRBV20-1 to TRBJ2-4, with D perhaps TRBD2 (5 bases). CDR1 and CDR2 from the germline V gene are DFQATT and SNEGSKA (reference sequence). This CDR3 has 11 residues. Trimming cost V 6 bases and J 7 bases, with 10 bases left between them.

A few counts support this clone. This chain links TRBV4-1 with TRBJ1-2; TRBD1 matches 9 bases. With V trimmed by 8 bases and J by 1 base, 11 bases remained unmatched. The CDR3 is 16 residues long. Germline V lookup: CDR1 MGHRA, CDR2 YSYEKL. Here the CDR3 reads CASRGQGVGFNYGYTF. CDR3 bases: TGCGCCAGCCGGGGACAGGGCGTCGGCTTTAACTATGGCTACACCTTC.

The chain links TRBV30 to TRBJ2-7; D call uncertain. Germline-derived CDR1 and CDR2 are GTSNPN and SVGIG (reference sequence). The V end lost 2 bases, the J end lost 6 bases, and 17 bases lay between the germline ends. The CDR3 runs to 14 residues. The CDR3 nucleotides are TGTGCCTGGAGTCCACGAGTTGCGGTTAGCGAGCAGTACTTC. This encodes CAWSPRVAVSEQYF.

This clone was seen a handful of times. This sequence joins TRBV30 and TRBJ1-1; the D gene is possibly TRBD1 (5 bases). Trimming pared 8 bases from V and 3 bases from J, leaving 19 bases between. Germline lookup yields CDR1 GTSNPN and CDR2 SVGIG (reference sequence). The length of the CDR3 is 14 residues. The CDR3 reads CAAPGTPVDTEAFF. The CDR3 nucleotides read TGTGCCGCTCCCGGGACGCCTGTTGACACTGAAGCTTTCTTT. Full variable domain (remainder filled in from reference TRBV30 and TRBJ1-1): SQTIHQWPATLVQPVGSPLSLECTVEGTSNPNLYWYRQAAGRGLQLLFYSVGIGQISSEVPQNLSASRPQDRQFILSSKKLLLSDSGFYLCAAPGTPVDTEAFFGQGTRLTVV.

The chain is built from TRBV4-2 and TRBJ1-1; TRBD1 matches 8 bases. The CDR3 is 14 residues long. CDR1 is LGHNA, CDR2 YNFKEQ, per germline. Trimming at V came to 4 bases and at J to 4 bases, leaving 5 bases not matched to a gene. This CDR3 reads CASSPTGASTEAFF. CDR3 bases: TGTGCCAGCAGCCCGACAGGGGCGAGCACTGAAGCTTTCTTT.

The V call is TRBV29-1, the J call TRBJ2-7, with D possibly being TRBD1 (8 bases). CDR3 length: 15 amino acids. The V end lost 6 bases, the J end lost 2 bases, and 20 bases lay between the germline ends. Germline V gene data show CDR1 as SQVTM and CDR2 as ANQGSEA. CDR3 in amino acids: CSVGTGGGTTYEQYF. CDR3 coding DNA: TGCAGCGTGGGAACAGGGGGAGGGACGACCTACGAGCAGTACTTC.

This clone has only a few counts. This chain joins TRBV27 and TRBJ2-7, with 8 bases aligning to TRBD1. Germline V gene lookup returns CDR1 MNHEY and CDR2 SMNVEV (reference sequence). V lost 4 bases to trimming and J lost 6 bases; unmatched junction nucleotides: 14. The CDR3 runs to 16 residues. CDR3: CASSSGSGQGKVEQYF. The CDR3, as DNA: TGTGCCAGCAGTTCTGGATCTGGACAGGGAAAGGTCGAGCAGTACTTC.

In regard to this clone: Different DNA sequences within this sample yield the same CDR3. V is TRBV5-4 and J is TRBJ2-7; either TRBD1 or TRBD2 may fit D (5 bases each). The CDR3 length is 15 residues. The germline V gene has CDR1 SGHNT and CDR2 YYREEE (reference sequence). Between the trimmed V and J ends, which lost 0 bases and 1 base, there was a span of 11 bases. CDR3: CASSLAGTESYEQYF. The CDR3 DNA reads TGTGCCAGCAGCTTGGCGGGGACCGAATCCTACGAGCAGTACTTC.

The chain links TRBV7-9 to TRBJ1-4, with D maybe TRBD1 (5 bases). V lost 10 bases and J lost 10, with 13 bases in between. The CDR3 sequence is 11 residues long. In germline, CDR1 is SEHNR, CDR2 FQNEAQ (reference sequence). The CDR3 DNA reads as TGTGCCACCCAAGGGGCTCGAAAACTGTTTTTT. This sequence encodes CATQGARKLFF.

The rearrangement uses TRBV15 and TRBJ2-7; no clear D gene. The CDR3 runs 13 residues. Germline V gene lookup returns CDR1 LNHNV and CDR2 YYDKDF (reference sequence). V dropped 0 bases and J dropped 4 bases, with 7 bases sitting between them. Written as DNA, the CDR3 is TGTGCCACCAGCAGAGATGGTGGTTACGAGCAGTACTTC. Protein sequence: CATSRDGGYEQYF.

This clone was seen a handful of times. The V and J genes are TRBV9 and TRBJ2-7, with D perhaps TRBD1 (6 bases). Deletions cut 7 bases from V and 3 bases from J, with 14 bases between. This CDR3 region has 13 residues. In germline, CDR1 is SGDLS, CDR2 YYNGEE. CDR3 protein: CASQTWDNYEQYF. The CDR3 nucleotides are TGTGCCAGCCAAACCTGGGACAACTACGAGCAGTACTTC.